The rows below give T cell receptor beta chains drawn from one sample of a study of blood T cell repertoires in COVID-19. Data came from immunoSEQ multiplex PCR; TCRdb stores just in-frame clones and leaves some out. The data show around 260,000 clones, roughly 86% seen once. The sample was peripheral blood. The receptors originated from a man aged 40-50 years who had recovered from COVID-19. Each CDR3 is given without its conserved first and last residue.

J	V	CDR3
TRBJ2-1	TRBV7-9	ASSPRQEDEQF
TRBJ1-2	TRBV5-1	ASSLDRGSYGYT
TRBJ2-3	TRBV5-1	ASRLAAETDTQY
TRBJ1-2	TRBV20-1	ISTRASGYT
TRBJ1-5	TRBV6-6	ASSWEGRDQPQH
TRBJ2-3	TRBV2	ASSVRGTDTQY
TRBJ1-1	TRBV7-2	ASSPGQGARIGAEAF
TRBJ1-5	TRBV6-2/TRBV6-3	ASSYWANSNQPQH
TRBJ1-2	TRBV29-1	SVEENSSAGGYT
TRBJ2-2	TRBV10-3	AIRRTGGQGGELF
TRBJ1-2	TRBV29-1	SVQSGQGNGYT
TRBJ2-3	TRBV7-8	ASSPTGGTDTQY
TRBJ2-2	TRBV9	ASSVYAGASTGELF
TRBJ2-5	TRBV7-8	ASSSPRGSQETQY
TRBJ1-6	TRBV19	ASSIQGNSPLH
TRBJ2-7	TRBV7-9	ASSVAGGYNEQY
TRBJ2-1	TRBV5-6	ASSSVGQSSYNEQF
TRBJ2-1	TRBV19	ASSIVLATYNEQF
TRBJ2-2	TRBV11-2	ASIPIRAGPGELF
TRBJ2-7	TRBV30	AWRASGGGRVQY
TRBJ1-2	TRBV12-3/TRBV12-4	ASKRTDLYGYT
TRBJ2-7	TRBV5-1	ASATGGKSYEQY
TRBJ2-5	TRBV29-1	SVGSAGALQETQY
TRBJ2-2	TRBV18	ASSSGLAGTGELF
TRBJ1-4	TRBV25-1	ASSALPGQGNEKLF
TRBJ1-2	TRBV7-2	ASSLMFAVTNYGYT
TRBJ1-1	TRBV7-9	ASSPGSEAF
TRBJ2-1	TRBV7-2	ASSGGAGSKQF
TRBJ2-5	TRBV18	ASSLEAGLAGGWDQETQY
TRBJ2-1	TRBV9	ASSDSGGPVNEQF
TRBJ2-1	TRBV15	ATSILPTSVDEQF
TRBJ2-3	TRBV11-3	ASSNGQTDTQY
TRBJ2-3	TRBV13	ASSFFAGLSDTQY
TRBJ2-1	TRBV6-1	ASSEGLAGSQF
TRBJ2-1	TRBV6-5	ASGSGGRNEQF
TRBJ2-1	TRBV24-1	ATSEGAPPYNEQF
TRBJ2-2	TRBV27	ASSLPLAGGRTGELF
TRBJ1-1	TRBV7-3	ASSFGTGASTEAF
TRBJ1-1	TRBV5-1	ASSLTVNTEAF
TRBJ2-2	TRBV9	ASSVGDETRFGTGELF
TRBJ2-1	TRBV3-1/TRBV3-2	ASSHVRGPHEQF
TRBJ1-1	TRBV3-1/TRBV3-2	ASSQGGGFDTEAF
TRBJ1-4	TRBV27	ASSARQGRNEKLF
TRBJ2-7	TRBV27	ASSRLSSGTFSYEQY
TRBJ2-1	TRBV7-8	ASAPAERGPEQF
TRBJ1-6	TRBV18	ASRGGKENNSPLH
TRBJ2-2	TRBV6-4	ASSAGGSGELF
TRBJ1-5	TRBV7-8	ASSLGEGANQPQH
TRBJ2-7	TRBV6-6	ASTGTGDWYEQY